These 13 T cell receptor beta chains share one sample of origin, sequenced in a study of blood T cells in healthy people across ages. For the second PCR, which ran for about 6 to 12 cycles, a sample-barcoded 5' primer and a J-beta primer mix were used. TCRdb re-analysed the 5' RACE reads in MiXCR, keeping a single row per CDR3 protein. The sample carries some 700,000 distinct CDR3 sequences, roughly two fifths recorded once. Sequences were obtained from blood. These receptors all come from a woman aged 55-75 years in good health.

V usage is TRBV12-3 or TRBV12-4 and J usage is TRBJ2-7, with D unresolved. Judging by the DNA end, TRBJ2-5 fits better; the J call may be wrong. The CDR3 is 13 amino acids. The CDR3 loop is CASSGRTGGTQYF. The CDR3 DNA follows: TGTGCCAGCAGTGGACGGACGGGTGGGACCCAGTACTTC.

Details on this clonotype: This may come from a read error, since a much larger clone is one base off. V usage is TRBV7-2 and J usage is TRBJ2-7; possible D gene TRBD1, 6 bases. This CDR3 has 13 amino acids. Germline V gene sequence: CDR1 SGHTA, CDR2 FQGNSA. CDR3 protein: CAGSSRQAYEQYF. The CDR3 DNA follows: TGTGCCGGCAGCTCCAGACAGGCCTACGAGCAGTACTTC.

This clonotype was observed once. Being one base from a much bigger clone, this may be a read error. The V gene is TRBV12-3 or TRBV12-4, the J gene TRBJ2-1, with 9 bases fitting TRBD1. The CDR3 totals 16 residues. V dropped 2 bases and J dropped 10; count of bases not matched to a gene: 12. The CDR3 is CASSLPPGQGTYEQFF. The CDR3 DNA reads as TGTGCCAGCAGTTTACCGCCGGGACAGGGAACCTACGAGCAGTTCTTC.

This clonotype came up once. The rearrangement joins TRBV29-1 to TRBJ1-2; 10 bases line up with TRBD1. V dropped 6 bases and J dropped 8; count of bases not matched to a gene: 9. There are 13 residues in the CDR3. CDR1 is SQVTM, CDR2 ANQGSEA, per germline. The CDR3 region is CSVTGTGVGGYTF. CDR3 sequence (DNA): TGCAGCGTGACCGGGACAGGGGTCGGGGGCTACACCTTC.

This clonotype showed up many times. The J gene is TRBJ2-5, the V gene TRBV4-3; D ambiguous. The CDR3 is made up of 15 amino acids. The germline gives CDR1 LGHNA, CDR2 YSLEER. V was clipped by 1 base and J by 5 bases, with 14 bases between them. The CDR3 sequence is CASSQVESTRETQYF. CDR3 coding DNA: TGCGCCAGCAGCCAAGTTGAGTCGACTCGGGAGACCCAGTACTTC.

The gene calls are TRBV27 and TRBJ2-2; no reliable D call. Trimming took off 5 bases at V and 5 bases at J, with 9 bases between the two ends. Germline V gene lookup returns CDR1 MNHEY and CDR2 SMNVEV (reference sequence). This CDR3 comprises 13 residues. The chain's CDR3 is CASSLQQTGELFF. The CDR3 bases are TGTGCCAGCAGTCTACAGCAGACCGGGGAGCTGTTTTTT.

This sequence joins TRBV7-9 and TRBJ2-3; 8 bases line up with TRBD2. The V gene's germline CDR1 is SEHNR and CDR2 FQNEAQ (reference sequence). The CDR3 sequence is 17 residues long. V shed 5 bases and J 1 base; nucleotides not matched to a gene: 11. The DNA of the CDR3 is TGTGCCAGCAGCCCACCTCGGCCAGCGGGAGGCACAGATACGCAGTATTTT. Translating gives CASSPPRPAGGTDTQYF.

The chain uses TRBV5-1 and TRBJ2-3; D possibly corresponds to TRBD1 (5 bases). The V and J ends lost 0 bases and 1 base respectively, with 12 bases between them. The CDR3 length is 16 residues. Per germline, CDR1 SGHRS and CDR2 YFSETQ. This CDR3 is CASSLGGSAGTDTQYF. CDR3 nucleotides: TGCGCCAGCAGCTTGGGGGGCTCAGCTGGCACAGATACGCAGTATTTT. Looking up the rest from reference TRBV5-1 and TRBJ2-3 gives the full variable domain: KAGVTQTPRYLIKTRGQQVTLSCSPISGHRSVSWYQQTPGQGLQFLFEYFSETQRNKGNFPGRFSGRQFSNSRSEMNVSTLELGDSALYLCASSLGGSAGTDTQYFGPGTRLTVL.

Here the CDR3 DNA reads TGTGCCAGCTCACCTTCCCGAGCGGGAGGGGGTGACAATGAGCAGTTCTTC. It specifies CASSPSRAGGGDNEQFF. This rearrangement joins TRBV18 to TRBJ2-1, with 10 nucleotides matching TRBD2. Germline CDR1 reads KGHSH; CDR2 reads LQKENI. The CDR3 is made up of 17 amino acids. V shed 3 bases and J 5 bases; nucleotides not matched to a gene: 10.

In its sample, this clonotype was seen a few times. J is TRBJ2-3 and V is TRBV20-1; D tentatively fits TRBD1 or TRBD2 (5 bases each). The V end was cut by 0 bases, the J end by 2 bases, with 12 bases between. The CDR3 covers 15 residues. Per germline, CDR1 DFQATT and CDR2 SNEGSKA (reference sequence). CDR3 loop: CSARDGGGSTDTQYF. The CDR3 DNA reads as TGCAGTGCTAGAGATGGTGGGGGATCCACAGATACGCAGTATTTT.

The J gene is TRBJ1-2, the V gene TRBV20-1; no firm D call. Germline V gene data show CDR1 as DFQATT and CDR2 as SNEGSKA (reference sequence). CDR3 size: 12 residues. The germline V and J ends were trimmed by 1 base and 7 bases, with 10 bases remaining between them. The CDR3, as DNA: TGCAGTGCTAGAGTGGTGTCGGGTGGCTACACCTTC. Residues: CSARVVSGGYTF.

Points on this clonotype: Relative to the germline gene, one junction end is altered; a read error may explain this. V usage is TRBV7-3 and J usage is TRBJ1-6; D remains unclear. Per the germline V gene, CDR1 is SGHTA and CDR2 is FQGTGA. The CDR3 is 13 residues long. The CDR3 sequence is CTSRRVENSPLHF. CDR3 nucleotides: TGTACCAGCAGGCGGGTAGAGAATTCACCCCTCCACTTT.

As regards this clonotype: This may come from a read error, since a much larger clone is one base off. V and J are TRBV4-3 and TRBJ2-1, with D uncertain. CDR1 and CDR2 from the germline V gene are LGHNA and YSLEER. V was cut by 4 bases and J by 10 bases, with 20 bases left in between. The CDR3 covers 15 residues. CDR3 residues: CASSLWTLSGNEQFF. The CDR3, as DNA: TGCGCCAGCAGCCTCTGGACCCTTTCTGGGAACGAGCAGTTCTTC.